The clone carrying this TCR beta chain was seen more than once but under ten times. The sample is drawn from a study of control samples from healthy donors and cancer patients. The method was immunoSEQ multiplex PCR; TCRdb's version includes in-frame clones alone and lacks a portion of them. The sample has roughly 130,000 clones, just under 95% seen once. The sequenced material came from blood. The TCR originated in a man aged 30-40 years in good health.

CDR3 DNA sequence: TGTGCCTGGAGTTACAGGTCCTACGAGCAGTACTTC. It specifies CAWSYRSYEQYF. The V and J genes are TRBV30 and TRBJ2-7, with D maybe TRBD1 (5 bases). Between the trimmed V and J ends, which lost 2 bases and 1 base, there was a span of 6 bases. Looked up from germline, CDR1 is GTSNPN and CDR2 is SVGIG (reference sequence). The CDR3 has 12 amino acids. The complete variable domain, with remaining parts taken from reference TRBV30 and TRBJ2-7, reads SQTIHQWPATLVQPVGSPLSLECTVEGTSNPNLYWYRQAAGRGLQLLFYSVGIGQISSEVPQNLSASRPQDRQFILSSKKLLLSDSGFYLCAWSYRSYEQYFGPGTRLTVT.